This T cell receptor beta chain was captured in a study of CD8+CD57+ T cells in acquired aplastic anemia. Study-level background: Sorted CD4+ and CD8+ cells gave an average of roughly 3.2 ug of DNA. Reads per healthy sample averaged approximately 9.9 million (CD4+) and under 12 million (CD8+).

Looked up from germline, CDR1 is GTSNPN and CDR2 is SVGIG (reference sequence). The CDR3 sequence is 14 residues long. Trimming cost V 1 base and J 1 base, with 9 bases left between them. Points from the study as a whole: Researchers report that about 29 CD8+ CDR3 sequences appeared in both patients and controls.

Remarks on this clonotype: Antigen: not known.

TCR beta VDJ and CDR3 profiles were obtained from a genomic DNA template. MiXCR, applied by TCRdb to the reads, yields one record per CDR3 protein. The repertoire includes 90,000 to 130,000 distinct CDR3 sequences, roughly 50% of them detected once, and 25% to 35% sits in the top ten. This chain connects TRBV30 to TRBJ2-3; D possibly corresponds to TRBD1 (5 bases). This sequence was found in a human donor in good health, serving as a control. The sample taken for sequencing was sorted CD4+, CD8+, or CD8+CD57+ T cells (not recorded which) from PBMCs. The CDR3 loop reads CAWSETVGTDTQYF. In DNA form, the CDR3 reads TGTGCCTGGAGTGAGACAGTAGGCACAGATACGCAGTATTTT.